This T cell receptor beta chain was found in a study of breast tumors, draining lymph nodes, adjacent tissues. Samples came from axillary lymph nodes draining the breast cancer. In TCRdb, the multiplex PCR reads were re-called with MiXCR into one record per CDR3 protein. The table includes approximately 210,000 distinct CDR3 sequences, less than 45% detected once. There are 15 residues in the CDR3. Trimming removed 0 bases at V and 4 bases at J, with 12 bases between. Germline-derived CDR1 and CDR2 are LGHDT and YNNKEL (reference sequence). This TCR derives from a female donor with breast cancer. Some clones in this sample may be carry-over from other donors' samples. The chain employs TRBV3-1 and TRBJ2-5; D is possibly TRBD1 (6 bases). The material sequenced was axillary lymph node tissue. The CDR3 reads CASSQDQHRVETQYF. In DNA form, the CDR3 reads TGTGCCAGCAGCCAAGATCAACACAGGGTAGAGACCCAGTACTTC.